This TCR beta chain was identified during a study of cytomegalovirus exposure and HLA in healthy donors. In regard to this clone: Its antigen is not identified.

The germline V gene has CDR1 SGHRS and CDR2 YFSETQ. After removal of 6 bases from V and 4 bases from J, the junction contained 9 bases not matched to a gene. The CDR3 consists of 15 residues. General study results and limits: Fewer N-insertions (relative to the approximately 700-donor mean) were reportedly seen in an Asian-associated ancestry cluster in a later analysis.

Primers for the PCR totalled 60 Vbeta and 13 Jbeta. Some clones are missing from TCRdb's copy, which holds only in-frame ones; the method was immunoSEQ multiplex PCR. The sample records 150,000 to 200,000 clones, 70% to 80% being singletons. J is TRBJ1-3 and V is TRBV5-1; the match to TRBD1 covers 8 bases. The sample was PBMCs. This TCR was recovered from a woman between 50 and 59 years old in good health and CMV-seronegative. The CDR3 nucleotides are TGCGCCAGCACCGTGTCAACAGGGGGAGGAAACACCATATATTTT. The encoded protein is CASTVSTGGGNTIYF. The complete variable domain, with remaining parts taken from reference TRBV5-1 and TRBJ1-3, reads KAGVTQTPRYLIKTRGQQVTLSCSPISGHRSVSWYQQTPGQGLQFLFEYFSETQRNKGNFPGRFSGRQFSNSRSEMNVSTLELGDSALYLCASTVSTGGGNTIYFGEGSWLTVV.